The clone carrying this T cell receptor beta chain was counted a single time. The sample originates from a study of OX40 agonist ivuxolimab in advanced cancers. The protocol was immunoSEQ multiplex PCR, while the TCRdb copy is restricted to in-frame clones and leaves out a portion. The data show 20,000 to 25,000 clones, with roughly 80% seen just once and roughly a quarter held by the top ten. The CDR3 is 20 amino acids. Trimming took off 3 bases at V and 6 bases at J, with 29 bases between the two ends. The TCR originated in an adult with an advanced solid tumor such as melanoma, head and neck, liver or kidney cancer. The specimen was CD4+ or CD8+ T cells sorted from blood, collected in a trial of the OX40 agonist ivuxolimab. The chain links TRBV23-1 to TRBJ2-2, with TRBD1 as a possible D gene (6 bases). TRBV23-1 is flagged as an ORF with uncertain function. CDR3 in DNA: TGCGCCAGCAGTCAGACTCCTGGGGAACGGTCGCAGGGGATGGCCGGGGAGCTGTTTTTT. This translates into CASSQTPGERSQGMAGELFF.